These T cell receptor beta chains were read from a single sample in a study of T cells in Graves' hyperthyroidism and ophthalmopathy. From the multiplex PCR reads, TCRdb called clonotypes with MiXCR, one entry per CDR3 protein. Of roughly 660,000 distinct CDR3 sequences listed, around 16% are singletons. The material sequenced was blood. Every receptor here comes from a man between 50 and 59 years old with Graves' hyperthyroidism. The CDR3 runs from the conserved cysteine through the conserved F or W. Fields, in order: J gene, D gene, clone size, V gene, CDR3 DNA, CDR3 protein. A D gene is named only where the DNA matches it firmly. Rows may omit the clone size; those that give it use once, few, many or a size class.

j_call: TRBJ1-5; d_call: NA; clone_size: few; v_call: TRBV5-5; cdr3_nt: TGTGCCAGCAGCTTGAACCCCTTGGGCCCTCAGCCCCAGCATTTT; cdr3_aa: CASSLNPLGPQPQHF
j_call: TRBJ2-2; d_call: TRBD2; clone_size: few; v_call: TRBV20-1; cdr3_nt: TGCAGTGCTAGAGATTTCACTGGGAGGGGCACCGGGGAGCTGTTTTTT; cdr3_aa: CSARDFTGRGTGELFF
j_call: TRBJ1-6; d_call: NA; clone_size: many; v_call: TRBV20-1; cdr3_nt: TGCAGTGCTAGAGATGGGAATTCACCCCTCCACTTT; cdr3_aa: CSARDGNSPLHF
j_call: TRBJ1-6; d_call: NA; clone_size: many; v_call: TRBV7-2; cdr3_nt: TGTGCCAGCAGCTTAGGCGCGACGGACAATTCACCCCTCCACTTT; cdr3_aa: CASSLGATDNSPLHF
j_call: TRBJ2-1; d_call: TRBD2; clone_size: once; v_call: TRBV30; cdr3_nt: TGTGCCTGGAATACCGAAGCGGGAAACTACAATGAGCAGTTCTTC; cdr3_aa: CAWNTEAGNYNEQFF
j_call: TRBJ2-1; d_call: TRBD2; clone_size: NA; v_call: TRBV28; cdr3_nt: TGTGCCAGCAGTTCCCGACTAGCGGGAAGGGGGGGTGAGCAGTTCTTC; cdr3_aa: CASSSRLAGRGGEQFF
j_call: TRBJ2-7; d_call: TRBD2; clone_size: many; v_call: TRBV10-3; cdr3_nt: TGTGCCATCAGTGAGCCCGGTCTAGCGGCATCCTACGAGCAGTACTTC; cdr3_aa: CAISEPGLAASYEQYF
j_call: TRBJ2-5; d_call: NA; clone_size: many; v_call: TRBV5-6; cdr3_nt: TGTGCCAGCCGGCCCGTTGGACAGACCCAAGAGACCCAGTACTTC; cdr3_aa: CASRPVGQTQETQYF
j_call: TRBJ1-5; d_call: TRBD1; clone_size: NA; v_call: TRBV3-1; cdr3_nt: TGTGCCAGCAGCCAGAACACAGGGGGCAGCCAGCCCCAGCATTTT; cdr3_aa: CASSQNTGGSQPQHF
j_call: TRBJ2-3; d_call: NA; clone_size: NA; v_call: TRBV7-8; cdr3_nt: TGTGCCAGCAGCTTTTTCGGTTCAGATACGCAGTATTTT; cdr3_aa: CASSFFGSDTQYF
j_call: TRBJ2-2; d_call: NA; clone_size: many; v_call: TRBV3-1; cdr3_nt: TGTGCCAGCAACCCTGGGGGCGGACCGAACACCGGGGAGCTGTTTTTT; cdr3_aa: CASNPGGGPNTGELFF
j_call: TRBJ2-5; d_call: NA; clone_size: few; v_call: TRBV16; cdr3_nt: TGTGCCAGCAGCCAACAGCTGGAGACCCAGTACTTC; cdr3_aa: CASSQQLETQYF
j_call: TRBJ2-7; d_call: NA; clone_size: NA; v_call: TRBV20-1; cdr3_nt: TGCAGTGCTACAGGGGACGGTGGGAACAACGAGCAGTACTTC; cdr3_aa: CSATGDGGNNEQYF
j_call: TRBJ1-2; d_call: TRBD1; clone_size: NA; v_call: TRBV19; cdr3_nt: TGTGCCAGCCGGGACAGCTTTCGTTCTAACTATGGCTACACCTTC; cdr3_aa: CASRDSFRSNYGYTF
j_call: TRBJ1-4; d_call: TRBD1; clone_size: NA; v_call: TRBV24-1; cdr3_nt: TGTGCCACCAAAACCGGGACAGGAATTGAAAAACTGTTTTTT; cdr3_aa: CATKTGTGIEKLFF
j_call: TRBJ2-5; d_call: NA; clone_size: many; v_call: TRBV28; cdr3_nt: TGTGCCAGCAGTGACAGTCTGGAGACCCAGTACTTC; cdr3_aa: CASSDSLETQYF
j_call: TRBJ2-1; d_call: NA; clone_size: few; v_call: TRBV7-2; cdr3_nt: TGTGCCAGCAGCCCCGAGGCTTCCTCCTACAATGAGCAGTTCTTC; cdr3_aa: CASSPEASSYNEQFF
j_call: TRBJ2-1; d_call: TRBD2; clone_size: many; v_call: TRBV27; cdr3_nt: TGTGCCAGCAGTTTATCGTGGGGGGGAGGGCAGAATGAGCAGTTCTTC; cdr3_aa: CASSLSWGGGQNEQFF
j_call: TRBJ1-4; d_call: NA; clone_size: many; v_call: TRBV2; cdr3_nt: TGTGCCAGCAGTGAAAAAGGGTTTGGGCGTCGGAAACTGTTTTTT; cdr3_aa: CASSEKGFGRRKLFF
j_call: TRBJ2-2; d_call: NA; clone_size: few; v_call: TRBV7-2; cdr3_nt: TGTGCCAGCAGCCCCGGATCATGGGGGTCCGGGGAGCTGTTTTTT; cdr3_aa: CASSPGSWGSGELFF
j_call: TRBJ2-3; d_call: NA; clone_size: many; v_call: TRBV6-2/TRBV6-3; cdr3_nt: TGTGCCAGCAGTACCACACTTGGACTTAGCACAGATACGCAGTATTTT; cdr3_aa: CASSTTLGLSTDTQYF
j_call: TRBJ2-7; d_call: TRBD1; clone_size: many; v_call: TRBV10-3; cdr3_nt: TGTGCCGGAGGGACAGGGGTCTACGAGCAGTACTTC; cdr3_aa: CAGGTGVYEQYF
j_call: TRBJ2-7; d_call: NA; clone_size: NA; v_call: TRBV7-9; cdr3_nt: TGTGCCAGCAGCTTAGGCCGGGGACACATCGACTACTACGAGCAGTACTTC; cdr3_aa: CASSLGRGHIDYYEQYF
j_call: TRBJ2-5; d_call: NA; clone_size: few; v_call: TRBV14; cdr3_nt: TGTGCCAGCAGCCAAGGAGTTGGGGAGACGAAGACCCAGTACTTC; cdr3_aa: CASSQGVGETKTQYF
j_call: TRBJ2-1; d_call: TRBD2; clone_size: NA; v_call: TRBV9; cdr3_nt: TGTGCCAGCAGTGGGACTAGCGGGAAGAGCTCCTACAATGAGCAGTTCTTC; cdr3_aa: CASSGTSGKSSYNEQFF
j_call: TRBJ2-5; d_call: NA; clone_size: few; v_call: TRBV9; cdr3_nt: TGTGCCAGCAGCGCGTCCTTCGGTCGGGAGACCCAGTACTTC; cdr3_aa: CASSASFGRETQYF
j_call: TRBJ1-6; d_call: NA; clone_size: many; v_call: TRBV14; cdr3_nt: TGTGCCAGCAGCCAAGCCCCGGGGACTTATAATTCACCCCTCCACTTT; cdr3_aa: CASSQAPGTYNSPLHF
j_call: TRBJ1-5; d_call: NA; clone_size: NA; v_call: TRBV28; cdr3_nt: TGTGCCAGCAGTTTATGGTGGGACCAGCCCCAGCATTTT; cdr3_aa: CASSLWWDQPQHF
j_call: TRBJ2-7; d_call: NA; clone_size: few; v_call: TRBV6-6; cdr3_nt: TGTGCCAGCAGTTACTCCGGGACACTCGCCTACGAGCAGTACTTC; cdr3_aa: CASSYSGTLAYEQYF
j_call: TRBJ2-5; d_call: NA; clone_size: NA; v_call: TRBV5-1; cdr3_nt: TGCGCCAGCAGCAACCGGAGGCTTGAGCTGGAGACCCAGTACTTC; cdr3_aa: CASSNRRLELETQYF
j_call: TRBJ2-7; d_call: TRBD2; clone_size: NA; v_call: TRBV28; cdr3_nt: TGTGCCAGCAGTTTTAGCGGGGGGGGCTACGAGCAGTACTTC; cdr3_aa: CASSFSGGGYEQYF
j_call: TRBJ1-1; d_call: NA; clone_size: many; v_call: TRBV30; cdr3_nt: TGTGCCTGGACTCCGTGGAACACTGAAGCTTTCTTT; cdr3_aa: CAWTPWNTEAFF
j_call: TRBJ2-1; d_call: NA; clone_size: many; v_call: TRBV7-8; cdr3_nt: TGTGCCAGCAAGGGTCGGAGCTCCTACAATGAGCAGTTCTTC; cdr3_aa: CASKGRSSYNEQFF
j_call: TRBJ2-6; d_call: NA; clone_size: NA; v_call: TRBV2; cdr3_nt: TGTGCCAGCAGTGATGAGGTGACTGGGGCCAACGTCCTGACTTTC; cdr3_aa: CASSDEVTGANVLTF
j_call: TRBJ2-3; d_call: TRBD2; clone_size: NA; v_call: TRBV12-3/TRBV12-4; cdr3_nt: TGTGCCAGCAGTTTAAAGGCGCTGGGAGGGCCGACAGATACGCAGTATTTT; cdr3_aa: CASSLKALGGPTDTQYF
j_call: TRBJ1-2; d_call: NA; clone_size: NA; v_call: TRBV27; cdr3_nt: TGTGCCAGCAGTTTAGCGACTGACAGGCCGGAGGGCTACACCTTC; cdr3_aa: CASSLATDRPEGYTF
j_call: TRBJ2-1; d_call: TRBD1; clone_size: NA; v_call: TRBV7-9; cdr3_nt: TGTGCCAGCAGCCGGGATACGGGACAGGTCTCTGAGCAGTTCTTC; cdr3_aa: CASSRDTGQVSEQFF
j_call: TRBJ2-2; d_call: NA; clone_size: few; v_call: TRBV6-2/TRBV6-3; cdr3_nt: TGTGCCAGCAGACTAGTGGGAGCCGGGGAGCTGTTTTTT; cdr3_aa: CASRLVGAGELFF
j_call: TRBJ2-1; d_call: NA; clone_size: many; v_call: TRBV2; cdr3_nt: TGTGCCAGCAGTAGGGCACCGAGCTCCTACAATGAGCAGTTCTTC; cdr3_aa: CASSRAPSSYNEQFF
j_call: TRBJ2-1; d_call: TRBD2; clone_size: NA; v_call: TRBV24-1; cdr3_nt: TGTGCCGCCGCCCCGGCTAGCGGGAGGGCCGGGGAGCAGTTCTTC; cdr3_aa: CAAAPASGRAGEQFF
j_call: TRBJ2-1; d_call: TRBD2; clone_size: NA; v_call: TRBV5-1; cdr3_nt: TGCGCCAGCAGCTTCGAGCCCCTAGCGGGAGTCTACAATGAGCAGTTCTTC; cdr3_aa: CASSFEPLAGVYNEQFF
j_call: TRBJ2-1; d_call: TRBD2; clone_size: many; v_call: TRBV29-1; cdr3_nt: TGCAGCGTCGCCACTAGCGAATACAATGAGCAGTTCTTC; cdr3_aa: CSVATSEYNEQFF
j_call: TRBJ2-1; d_call: TRBD2; clone_size: NA; v_call: TRBV6-5; cdr3_nt: TGTGCCAGCAGTTACGTCCGCGGGGGTTACAATGAGCAGTTCTTC; cdr3_aa: CASSYVRGGYNEQFF
j_call: TRBJ2-5; d_call: NA; clone_size: many; v_call: TRBV20-1; cdr3_nt: TGCAGTGCTAGAGACGTTCGTCGTGGCGAGAACTGGGAGACCCAGTACTTC; cdr3_aa: CSARDVRRGENWETQYF
j_call: TRBJ1-2; d_call: NA; clone_size: many; v_call: TRBV6-5; cdr3_nt: TGTGCCAGCAGTTACTCGATCAGCGGCACCCGGAGCTACACCTTC; cdr3_aa: CASSYSISGTRSYTF
j_call: TRBJ2-7; d_call: NA; clone_size: many; v_call: TRBV27; cdr3_nt: TGTGCCAGCAGTTTACTCGGCGCGGTCTCCTACGAGCAGTACTTC; cdr3_aa: CASSLLGAVSYEQYF
j_call: TRBJ2-2; d_call: NA; clone_size: NA; v_call: TRBV28; cdr3_nt: TGTGCCAACAGAACTTGGGACGCTCTGAACACCGGGGAGCTGTTTTTT; cdr3_aa: CANRTWDALNTGELFF
j_call: TRBJ2-5; d_call: NA; clone_size: many; v_call: TRBV25-1; cdr3_nt: TGTGCCAGCAGTGAATGGGGGGGCGCGGGAGAGACCCAGTACTTC; cdr3_aa: CASSEWGGAGETQYF
j_call: TRBJ2-1; d_call: TRBD2; clone_size: many; v_call: TRBV7-8; cdr3_nt: TGTGCCAGCAGCGGCGCTAGCGGGAGTATAAATGAGCAGTTCTTC; cdr3_aa: CASSGASGSINEQFF
j_call: TRBJ1-1; d_call: NA; clone_size: NA; v_call: TRBV20-1; cdr3_nt: TGCAGTGCTAGAGACTTGTCACGGGGGAACACTGAAGCTTTCTTT; cdr3_aa: CSARDLSRGNTEAFF
j_call: TRBJ2-1; d_call: TRBD2; clone_size: many; v_call: TRBV6-2/TRBV6-3; cdr3_nt: TGTGCCAGCATCCCTCTCCCCCGACTAGCGAAGAGCTCCTACAATGAGCAGTTCTTC; cdr3_aa: CASIPLPRLAKSSYNEQFF